Detailed here is one T cell receptor beta chain. Its matching antigen is unknown. The sample is drawn from a study of cytomegalovirus exposure and HLA in healthy donors. Trimming pared 0 bases from V and 8 bases from J, leaving 7 bases between. The germline gives CDR1 SQVTM, CDR2 ANQGSEA. The CDR3 contains 11 residues. Overall study results and limits: Reports indicated that the classifier achieved high specificity and sensitivity in diagnosing cytomegalovirus status. A later analysis found TCR association rates differed by HLA locus, highest for DRB1 and lowest for HLA-C. A later analysis showed that HLA-associated TCR beta chains had undergone more clonal expansion than equally common others. Productive status was seen about 90% or about 30% of the time for most TCR beta V segments in an earlier analysis.

The PCR was carried out with 60 Vbeta primers and 13 Jbeta primers. Only in-frame clones appear in the TCRdb table, and some are missing; sequencing was by immunoSEQ multiplex PCR. The sample has around 210,000 clones, 82% seen once; the top ten hold less than 3%. The chain links TRBV29-1 to TRBJ1-2, with D tentatively TRBD1 (5 bases). The origin of this receptor is a woman in her thirties or forties in good health and CMV-seronegative. Material: PBMCs. The CDR3 sequence: CSVEDPGGYTF. In nucleotides, the CDR3 is TGCAGCGTTGAAGACCCAGGGGGCTACACCTTC.